This is a list of T cell receptor beta chains from one sample in a study of Ad26.COV2.S vaccination and SARS-CoV-2 variants. Using immunoSEQ multiplex PCR, the repertoire was profiled, and TCRdb retains in-frame clones only, with some absent. The table lists fewer than 900,000 clones, roughly 90% of them singletons, with about 1.5% in the top ten. The specimen was peripheral blood, collected in a trial of Ad26.COV2.S vaccine versus placebo. The source is a person aged 18-65 years who received the Ad26.COV2.S COVID-19 vaccine or a placebo. Both conserved end residues are part of each CDR3. Clone size, where shown, is once, few, many, or a class for clones that have expanded.

cdr3_length	j_call	clone_size	v_call	cdr3_aa
15	TRBJ2-5	.	TRBV18	CASSRGGTTQETQYF
16	TRBJ2-7	.	TRBV25-1	CASSASGQTSSYEQYF
16	TRBJ1-5	.	TRBV7-7	CASSLAGQVSNQPQHF
13	TRBJ1-2	once	TRBV15	CATRPQGLRGYTF
13	TRBJ1-4	.	TRBV4-2	CASSRTTNEKLFF
13	TRBJ2-5	.	TRBV11-3	CASSRDSQETQYF
16	TRBJ2-1	.	TRBV5-1	CASSQDTSGLGNEQFF
14	TRBJ2-3	.	TRBV11-3	CASSLRGAGGTQYF
13	TRBJ1-1	.	TRBV9	CASSVATNTEAFF
11	TRBJ2-5	.	TRBV2	CASRTQETQYF
15	TRBJ2-1	.	TRBV6-2/TRBV6-3	CASSYGAVSLSEQFF
16	TRBJ2-7	few	TRBV6-2/TRBV6-3	CASSYSGLIVNDEQYF
11	TRBJ2-1	.	TRBV5-4	CASSFYNEQFF
14	TRBJ2-7	.	TRBV7-8	CASSLVAGPYEQYF
13	TRBJ2-7	few	TRBV5-6	CASSRGYIYEQYF
16	TRBJ2-7	.	TRBV7-5	CARSLVSGQGVYEQYF
13	TRBJ1-5	.	TRBV30	CAWRDRENQPQHF
15	TRBJ2-2	.	TRBV10-3	CAISGTSQGVGELFF
15	TRBJ2-7	.	TRBV3-1/TRBV3-2	CASSQEMAKDYEQYF
15	TRBJ1-2	.	TRBV9	CASSSQTQFGYGYTF
14	TRBJ1-1	.	TRBV7-2	CASSSDGGNTEAFF
14	TRBJ1-1	.	TRBV7-9	CASTPSGENTEAFF
14	TRBJ1-3	.	TRBV18	CASSSTGSGNTIYF
14	TRBJ2-1	.	TRBV18	CASSLAATMHEQFF
14	TRBJ1-2	once	TRBV10-1	CASSESVAAYGYTF
14	TRBJ1-3	.	TRBV5-1	CASSFGGFGNTIYF
13	TRBJ1-4	.	TRBV6-6	CASRIGPNEKLFF
16	TRBJ1-6	.	TRBV24-1	CATSGGTGDHNSPLHF
16	TRBJ2-1	few	TRBV5-1	CASSLAGGRAGDEQFF
14	TRBJ1-5	.	TRBV2	CASSRGDINQPQHF
15	TRBJ2-7	.	TRBV7-9	CASRRTSGTNYEQYF
16	TRBJ2-7	.	TRBV5-4	CASSPVGQGISYEQYF
16	TRBJ2-2	.	TRBV5-6	CASSSGTGSNTGELFF
12	TRBJ2-2	few	TRBV25-1	CASHEGTGELFF
15	TRBJ2-7	few	TRBV27	CASSADSLWSYEQYF
14	TRBJ1-1	.	TRBV4-2	CASSQDHTNTEAFF
14	TRBJ2-5	once	TRBV9	CASSVGRTVGPQYF
12	TRBJ2-3	once	TRBV6-5	CASQGPTDTQYF
15	TRBJ1-3	.	TRBV30	CAWSLRVAAGNTIYF
13	TRBJ1-4	.	TRBV3-1/TRBV3-2	CASSLGQGEKLFF
16	TRBJ1-3	.	TRBV6-1	CASSEVPGGSGNTIYF
15	TRBJ2-1	.	TRBV10-3	CAISEASSGGDEQFF
16	TRBJ2-2	.	TRBV4-3	CASSQQDRGLVGELFF
12	TRBJ2-7	.	TRBV10-3	CAIADRSYEQYF